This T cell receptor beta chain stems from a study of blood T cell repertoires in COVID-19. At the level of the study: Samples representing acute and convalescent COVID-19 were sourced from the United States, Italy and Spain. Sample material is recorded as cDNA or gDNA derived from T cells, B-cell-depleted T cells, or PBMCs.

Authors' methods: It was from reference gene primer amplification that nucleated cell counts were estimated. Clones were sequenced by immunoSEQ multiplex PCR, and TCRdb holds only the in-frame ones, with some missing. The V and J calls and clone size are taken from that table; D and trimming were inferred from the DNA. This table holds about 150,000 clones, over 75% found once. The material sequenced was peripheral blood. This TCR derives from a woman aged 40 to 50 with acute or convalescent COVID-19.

CDR3 region: CASSTTQGANADTQYF. CDR3 DNA sequence: TGTGCCAGCAGCACCACTCAGGGGGCCAACGCAGATACGCAGTATTTT. The gene calls are TRBV5-4 and TRBJ2-3, with 8 bases matching TRBD1. The CDR3 is made up of 16 amino acids. With V trimmed by 4 bases and J by 4 bases, 11 bases remained unmatched. Germline V gene data show CDR1 as SGHNT and CDR2 as YYREEE (reference sequence).